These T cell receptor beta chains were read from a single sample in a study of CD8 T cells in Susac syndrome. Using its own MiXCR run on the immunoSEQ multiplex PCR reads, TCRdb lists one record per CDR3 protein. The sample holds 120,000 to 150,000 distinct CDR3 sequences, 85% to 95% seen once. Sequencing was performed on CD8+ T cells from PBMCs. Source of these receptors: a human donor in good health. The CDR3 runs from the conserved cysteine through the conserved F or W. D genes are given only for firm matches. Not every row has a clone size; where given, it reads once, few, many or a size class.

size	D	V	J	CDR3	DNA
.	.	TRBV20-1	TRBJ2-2	CSARDTDTGELFF	TGCAGTGCTAGGGACACGGACACCGGGGAGCTGTTTTTT
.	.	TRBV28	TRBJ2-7	CASRAGRGPYEQYF	TGTGCCAGCAGGGCGGGAAGAGGACCCTACGAGCAGTACTTC
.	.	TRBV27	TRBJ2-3	CASAAPDTQYF	TGTGCCAGCGCGGCGCCAGATACGCAGTATTTT
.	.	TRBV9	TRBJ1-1	CAGVMVRGTVTEAFF	TGTGCCGGGGTTATGGTAAGGGGGACGGTCACTGAAGCTTTCTTT
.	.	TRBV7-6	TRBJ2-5	CASSSGREIQETQYF	TGTGCCAGCAGCTCTGGGAGAGAAATACAAGAGACCCAGTACTTC
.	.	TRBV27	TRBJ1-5	CASSLLGSNQPQHF	TGTGCCAGCAGTTTGCTCGGTAGCAATCAGCCCCAGCATTTT
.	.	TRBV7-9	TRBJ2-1	CASSLAGMFGEQFF	TGTGCCAGCAGCTTAGCGGGGATGTTCGGTGAGCAGTTCTTC
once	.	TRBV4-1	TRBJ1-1	CASSQVGQMNTEAFF	TGCGCCAGCAGCCAAGTGGGACAAATGAACACTGAAGCTTTCTTT
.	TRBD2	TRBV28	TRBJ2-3	CASSSPFRLAGDTDTQYF	TGTGCCAGCAGTTCCCCATTCCGACTAGCGGGAGACACAGATACGCAGTATTTT
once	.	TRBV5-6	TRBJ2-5	CASSLGTETQYF	TGTGCCAGCAGCTTGGGAACCGAGACCCAGTACTTC
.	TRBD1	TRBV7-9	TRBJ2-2	CASSYTGGASGELFF	TGTGCCAGCAGCTATACAGGGGGCGCGTCCGGGGAGCTGTTTTTT
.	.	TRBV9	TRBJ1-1	CASSPTANTEAFF	TGTGCCAGCAGCCCGACTGCGAACACTGAAGCTTTCTTT
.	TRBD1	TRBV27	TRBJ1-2	CASSSLRQGYGYTF	TGTGCCAGCAGTTCCCTTCGACAGGGATATGGCTACACCTTC
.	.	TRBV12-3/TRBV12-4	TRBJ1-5	CASSVRLNSNQPQHF	TGTGCCAGCAGTGTGCGTTTGAATAGCAATCAGCCCCAGCATTTT
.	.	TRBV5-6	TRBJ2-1	CASSLGDEAIEQFF	TGTGCCAGCAGCTTGGGAGACGAGGCAATTGAGCAGTTCTTC
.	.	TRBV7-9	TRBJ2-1	CASSLAEETGKPHNEQFF	TGTGCCAGCAGCTTAGCGGAGGAAACCGGGAAACCTCACAATGAGCAGTTCTTC
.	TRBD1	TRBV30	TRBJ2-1	CAWGSGQGAYEQFF	TGTGCCTGGGGCTCCGGACAGGGGGCTTATGAGCAGTTCTTC
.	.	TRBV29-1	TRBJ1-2	CSVGGNYGYTF	TGCAGCGTTGGAGGGAACTATGGCTACACCTTC
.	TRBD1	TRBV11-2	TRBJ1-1	CASSPTGGTEAFF	TGTGCCAGCAGTCCTACAGGGGGCACTGAAGCTTTCTTT
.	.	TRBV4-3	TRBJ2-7	CASSPLRGDAYEQYF	TGCGCCAGCAGCCCCTTGAGGGGTGATGCCTACGAGCAGTACTTC
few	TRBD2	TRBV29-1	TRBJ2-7	CSVEGTRREQYF	TGCAGCGTGGAGGGGACTAGACGGGAGCAGTACTTC
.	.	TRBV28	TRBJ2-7	CASSSGPQEQYF	TGTGCCAGCAGTTCGGGACCGCAAGAGCAGTACTTC
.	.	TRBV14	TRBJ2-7	CASSQRRHPYEQYF	TGTGCCAGCAGCCAACGTAGACACCCGTACGAGCAGTACTTC
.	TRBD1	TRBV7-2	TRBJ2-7	CASSWRGIGTGDHYEQYF	TGTGCCAGCAGCTGGCGGGGGATTGGGACAGGGGATCATTACGAGCAGTACTTC
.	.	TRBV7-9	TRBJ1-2	CASSQQGKGYTF	TGTGCCAGCAGTCAACAGGGTAAAGGCTACACCTTC
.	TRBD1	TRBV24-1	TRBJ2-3	CATSDRDSYTDTQYF	TGTGCCACCAGTGATCGGGACAGCTACACAGATACGCAGTATTTT
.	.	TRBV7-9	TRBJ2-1	CASSLLGTTDNEQFF	TGTGCCAGCAGCTTGTTAGGGACGACAGACAATGAGCAGTTCTTC
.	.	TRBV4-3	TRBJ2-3	CASSQLSGRASTDTQYF	TGCGCCAGCAGCCAACTGTCTGGCCGGGCTAGCACAGATACGCAGTATTTT
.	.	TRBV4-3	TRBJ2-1	CASSQESSSYNEQFF	TGCGCCAGCAGCCAAGAATCCAGCTCCTACAATGAGCAGTTCTTC
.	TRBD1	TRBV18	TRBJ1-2	CASFGTGPNTNYGYTF	TGTGCCAGCTTCGGGACAGGGCCAAATACTAACTATGGCTACACCTTC
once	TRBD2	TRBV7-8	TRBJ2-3	CASSSPSGRAADTQYF	TGTGCCAGCAGCTCCCCTAGCGGGAGGGCCGCAGATACGCAGTATTTT
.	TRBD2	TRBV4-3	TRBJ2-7	CASSQEVLVAGVYEQYF	TGCGCCAGCAGCCAAGAGGTATTGGTAGCGGGAGTTTACGAGCAGTACTTC
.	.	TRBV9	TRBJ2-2	CASSVVGSGELFF	TGTGCCAGCAGCGTGGTAGGGTCCGGGGAGCTGTTTTTT
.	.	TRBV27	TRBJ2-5	CASSFGVGLETQYF	TGTGCCAGCAGTTTTGGAGTGGGACTGGAGACCCAGTACTTC
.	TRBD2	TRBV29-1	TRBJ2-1	CSFRLAGVYEQFF	TGCAGCTTTAGACTAGCGGGAGTTTATGAGCAGTTCTTC
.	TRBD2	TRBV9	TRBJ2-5	CASSATSGFQETQYF	TGTGCCAGCAGCGCGACTAGCGGGTTCCAAGAGACCCAGTACTTC
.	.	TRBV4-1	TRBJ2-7	CASSQERGGYEQYF	TGCGCCAGCAGCCAAGAACGTGGGGGCTACGAGCAGTACTTC
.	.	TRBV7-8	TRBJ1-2	CASSFETGTAYGYTF	TGTGCCAGCAGCTTTGAAACCGGGACGGCCTATGGCTACACCTTC
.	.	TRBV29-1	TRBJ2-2	CSVDLVANTGELFF	TGCAGCGTTGATCTAGTGGCGAACACCGGGGAGCTGTTTTTT
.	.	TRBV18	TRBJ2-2	CASSPRAAPAGTGELFF	TGTGCCAGCTCACCACGGGCGGCGCCTGCGGGCACCGGGGAGCTGTTTTTT
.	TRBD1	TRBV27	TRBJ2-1	CASSWTGANEQFF	TGTGCCAGCAGTTGGACAGGGGCCAATGAGCAGTTCTTC
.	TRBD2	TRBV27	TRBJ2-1	CASRLAGLPNEQFF	TGTGCCAGTAGACTAGCGGGACTACCGAATGAGCAGTTCTTC
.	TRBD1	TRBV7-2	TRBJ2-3	CASSLTGWNTDTQYF	TGTGCCAGCAGCTTGACAGGGTGGAACACAGATACGCAGTATTTT
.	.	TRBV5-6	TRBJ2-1	CASSLELDSNEQFF	TGTGCCAGCAGCTTGGAATTGGACTCCAATGAGCAGTTCTTC
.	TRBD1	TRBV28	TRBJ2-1	CASSQTGWNEQFF	TGTGCCAGCAGCCAGACAGGGTGGAATGAGCAGTTCTTC
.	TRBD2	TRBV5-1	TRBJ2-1	CASSLALAGRDEQFF	TGCGCCAGCAGCTTGGCCCTAGCGGGGAGGGATGAGCAGTTCTTC
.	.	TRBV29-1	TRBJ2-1	CSVEPPGDNEQFF	TGCAGCGTTGAACCCCCGGGAGACAATGAGCAGTTCTTC
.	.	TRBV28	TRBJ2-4	CASSLWRAKNIQYF	TGTGCCAGCAGTTTATGGAGAGCCAAAAACATTCAGTACTTC
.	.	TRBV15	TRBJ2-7	CATSYGTRDSYEQYF	TGTGCCACCAGTTACGGGACAAGAGACTCCTACGAGCAGTACTTC
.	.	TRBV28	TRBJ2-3	CASSPPPTRPSTDTQYF	TGTGCCAGCAGTCCGCCTCCGACTAGACCTTCCACAGATACGCAGTATTTT
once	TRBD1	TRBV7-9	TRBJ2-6	CASSSIQGAGANVLTF	TGTGCCAGCAGCTCGATACAGGGGGCCGGGGCCAACGTCCTGACTTTC
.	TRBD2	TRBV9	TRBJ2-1	CASSVEGRVDNEQFF	TGTGCCAGCAGCGTAGAAGGGAGGGTAGACAATGAGCAGTTCTTC
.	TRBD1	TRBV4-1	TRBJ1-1	CASSQTGGWTEAFF	TGCGCCAGCAGCCAAACAGGGGGCTGGACTGAAGCTTTCTTT
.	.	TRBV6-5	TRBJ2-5	CASSQEGQTQETQYF	TGTGCCAGCAGTCAGGAGGGACAAACGCAAGAGACCCAGTACTTC
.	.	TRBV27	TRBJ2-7	CASTPYPTKEQYF	TGTGCCAGCACCCCTTACCCTACGAAAGAGCAGTACTTC
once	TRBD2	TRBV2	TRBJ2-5	CASRGLAGSKGETQYF	TGTGCCAGCAGGGGACTAGCGGGGTCGAAGGGGGAGACCCAGTACTTC
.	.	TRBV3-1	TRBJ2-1	CASSQFVGDNEQFF	TGTGCCAGCAGCCAATTTGTGGGGGACAATGAGCAGTTCTTC
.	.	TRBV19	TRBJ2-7	CASSWGQGLSYEQYF	TGTGCCAGTAGCTGGGGGCAGGGACTATCCTACGAGCAGTACTTC